What follows is one TCR beta chain and its context. The method was immunoSEQ multiplex PCR; TCRdb's version includes in-frame clones alone and lacks a portion of them. There are some 120,000 clones in the sample; 70% to 90% occur only once, and almost 6% lies in the top ten. Time point reported: blood 2 weeks post-SBRT. Noted treatment: 15 Gy SBRT to primary tumor, nephrectomy 4 weeks later. This specimen comes from a study of radiation and T cells in renal cell carcinoma. With V trimmed by 4 bases and J by 2 bases, 2 bases remained unmatched. CDR1 and CDR2 (germline): SGHRS, YFSETQ. There are 14 residues in the CDR3.

The receptor comes from a woman in her sixties or seventies with renal cell carcinoma. Sample: blood, taken from a patient whose treatment included radiotherapy and nephrectomy. The rearrangement uses TRBV5-1 and TRBJ1-2; 10 positions match TRBD1. CDR3 in amino acids: CASSPDRGNYGYTF. In nucleotides, the CDR3 is TGCGCCAGCAGCCCGGACAGGGGGAACTATGGCTACACCTTC.